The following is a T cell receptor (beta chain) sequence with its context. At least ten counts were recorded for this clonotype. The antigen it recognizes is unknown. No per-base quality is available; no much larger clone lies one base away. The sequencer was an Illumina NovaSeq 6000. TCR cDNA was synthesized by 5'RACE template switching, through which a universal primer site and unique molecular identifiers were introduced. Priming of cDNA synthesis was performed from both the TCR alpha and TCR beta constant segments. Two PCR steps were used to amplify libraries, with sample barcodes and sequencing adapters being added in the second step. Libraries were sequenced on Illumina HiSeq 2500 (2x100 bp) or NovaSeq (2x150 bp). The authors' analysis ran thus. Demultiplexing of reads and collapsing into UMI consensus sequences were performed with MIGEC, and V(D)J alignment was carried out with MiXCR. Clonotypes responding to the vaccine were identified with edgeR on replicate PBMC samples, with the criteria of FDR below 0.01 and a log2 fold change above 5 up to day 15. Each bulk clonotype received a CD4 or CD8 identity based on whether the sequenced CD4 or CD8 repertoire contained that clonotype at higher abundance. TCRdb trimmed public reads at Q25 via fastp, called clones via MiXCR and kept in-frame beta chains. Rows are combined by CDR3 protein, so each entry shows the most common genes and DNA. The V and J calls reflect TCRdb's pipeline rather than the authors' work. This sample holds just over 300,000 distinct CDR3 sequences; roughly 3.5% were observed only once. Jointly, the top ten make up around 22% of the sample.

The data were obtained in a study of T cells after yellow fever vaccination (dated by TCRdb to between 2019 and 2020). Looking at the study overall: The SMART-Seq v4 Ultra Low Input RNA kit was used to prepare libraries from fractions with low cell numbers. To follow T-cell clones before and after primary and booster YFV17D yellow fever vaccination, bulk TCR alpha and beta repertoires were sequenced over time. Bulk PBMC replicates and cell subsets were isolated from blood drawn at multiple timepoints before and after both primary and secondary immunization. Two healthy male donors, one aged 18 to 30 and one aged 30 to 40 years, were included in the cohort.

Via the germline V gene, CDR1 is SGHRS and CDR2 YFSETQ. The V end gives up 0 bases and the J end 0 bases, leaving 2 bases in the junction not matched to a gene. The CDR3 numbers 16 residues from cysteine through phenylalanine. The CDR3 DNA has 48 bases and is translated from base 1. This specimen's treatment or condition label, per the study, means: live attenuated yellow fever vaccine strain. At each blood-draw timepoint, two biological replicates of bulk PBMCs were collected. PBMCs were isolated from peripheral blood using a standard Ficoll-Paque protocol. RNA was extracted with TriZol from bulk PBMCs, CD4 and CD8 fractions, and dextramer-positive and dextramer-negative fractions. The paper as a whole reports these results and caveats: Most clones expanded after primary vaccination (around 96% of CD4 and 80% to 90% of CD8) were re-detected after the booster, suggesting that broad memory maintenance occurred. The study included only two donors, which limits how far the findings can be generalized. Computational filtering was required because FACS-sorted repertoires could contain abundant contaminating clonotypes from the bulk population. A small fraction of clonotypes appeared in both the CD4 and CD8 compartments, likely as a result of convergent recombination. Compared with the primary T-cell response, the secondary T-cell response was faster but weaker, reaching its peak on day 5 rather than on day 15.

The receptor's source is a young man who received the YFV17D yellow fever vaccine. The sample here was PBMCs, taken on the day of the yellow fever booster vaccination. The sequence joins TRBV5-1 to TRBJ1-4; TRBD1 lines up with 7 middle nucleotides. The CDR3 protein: CASSLGQGATNEKLFF. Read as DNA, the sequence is TGCGCCAGCAGCTTGGGACAGGGAGCAACTAATGAAAAACTGTTTTTT.